This T cell receptor (beta chain) was sequenced for a study of blood T cell repertoires in COVID-19. Study summary: Sources were T cells, B-cell-depleted T cells, or PBMCs; the material itself was cDNA or gDNA.

Patients at the Seattle site were enrolled during active infection and followed longitudinally. Here immunoSEQ multiplex PCR was the method, and the copy in TCRdb shows in-frame clones only, minus some. The sample carries approximately 200,000 clones, roughly 80% recorded once. CDR1 is SGHNT and CDR2 is YYREEE in the germline V gene (reference sequence). This CDR3 is 14 amino acids long. Trimming cost V 5 bases and J 4 bases, with 15 bases left between them. The chain uses TRBV5-4 and TRBJ1-2, with TRBD1 as a possible D gene (6 bases). The material sequenced was peripheral blood. This receptor was identified in a woman between 35 and 50 years old with COVID-19, enrolled during active disease. The CDR3, as DNA: TGTGCCAGCAGTCCCTCGTCAGGGGCCTATGGCTACACCTTC. This translates into CASSPSSGAYGYTF. The full variable domain, in which reference TRBV5-4 and TRBJ1-2 provide the parts outside the CDR3, is ETGVTQSPTHLIKTRGQQVTLRCSSQSGHNTVSWYQQALGQGPQFIFQYYREEENGRGNFPPRFSGLQFPNYSSELNVNALELDDSALYLCASSPSSGAYGYTFGSGTRLTVV.